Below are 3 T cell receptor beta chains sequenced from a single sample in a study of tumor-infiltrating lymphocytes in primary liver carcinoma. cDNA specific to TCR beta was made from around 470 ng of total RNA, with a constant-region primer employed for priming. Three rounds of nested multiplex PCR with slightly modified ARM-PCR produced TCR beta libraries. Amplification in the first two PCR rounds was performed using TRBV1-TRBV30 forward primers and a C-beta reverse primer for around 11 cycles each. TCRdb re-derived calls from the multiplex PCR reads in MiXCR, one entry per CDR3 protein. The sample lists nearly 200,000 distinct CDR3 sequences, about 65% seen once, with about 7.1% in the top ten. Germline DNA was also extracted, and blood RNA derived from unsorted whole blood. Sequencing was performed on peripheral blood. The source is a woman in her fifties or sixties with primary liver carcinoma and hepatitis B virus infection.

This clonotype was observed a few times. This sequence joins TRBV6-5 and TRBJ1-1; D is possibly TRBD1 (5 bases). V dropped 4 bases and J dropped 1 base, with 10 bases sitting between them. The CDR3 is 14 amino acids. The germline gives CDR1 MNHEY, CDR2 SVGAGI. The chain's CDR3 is CASSWRQRNTEAFF. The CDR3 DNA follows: TGTGCCAGCAGTTGGAGACAGAGGAACACTGAAGCTTTCTTT.

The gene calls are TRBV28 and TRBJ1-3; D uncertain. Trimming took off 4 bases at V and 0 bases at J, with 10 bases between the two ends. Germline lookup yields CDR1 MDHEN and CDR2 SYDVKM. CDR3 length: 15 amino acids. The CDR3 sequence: CASSSPRSSGNTIYF. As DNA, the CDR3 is TGTGCCAGCAGTTCCCCCCGCAGCTCTGGAAACACCATATATTTT.

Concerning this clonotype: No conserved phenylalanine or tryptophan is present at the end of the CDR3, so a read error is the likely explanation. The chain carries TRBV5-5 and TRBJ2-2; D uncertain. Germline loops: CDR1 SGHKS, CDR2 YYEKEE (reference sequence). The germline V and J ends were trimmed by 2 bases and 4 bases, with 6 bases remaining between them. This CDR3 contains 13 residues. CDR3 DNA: TGTGCCAGCAGCTTTCTGGGCACCGGGGAGCTGTTTTTA. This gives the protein CASSFLGTGELFL.